This TCR beta chain was sequenced for a study of identical twins. The study, taken as a whole, reports: The more abundant beta clonotypes in cord blood had fewer insertions, and memory repertoires did not show this.

As to this clonotype: What it binds is not known.

Using its own MiXCR run on the 5' RACE reads, TCRdb lists one record per CDR3 protein. The sample shows about 1.7 million distinct CDR3 sequences, around 29% of them seen only once. Sequences were obtained from cord blood. The TCR originated in a newborn girl in good health.

CDR3 in DNA: TGTGCCAGCAGTCCCTCATCGACAGGGGGCACTGAAGCTTTCTTT. It codes for CASSPSSTGGTEAFF. The chain recombines TRBV12-3 or TRBV12-4 with TRBJ1-1, with TRBD1 matching 9 bases. Trimming cost V 5 bases and J 4 bases; bases outside gene matches: 8. This CDR3 is 15 amino acids long.